This T cell receptor (beta chain) derives from a study of response to subunit inactivated influenza vaccine. This clonotype occurred many times. Its cognate antigen is unknown. Regarding the study as a whole: Each seasonal influenza vaccination recruits few new T cells, the authors suggested.

The CDR3 runs to 11 residues. V lost 4 bases, J lost 2 bases, and 2 bases lay in between. The germline CDR1 and CDR2 sequences are LNHDA and SQIVND (reference sequence). TCRdb re-called the RT-PCR reads through MiXCR, storing one row per CDR3 protein. The repertoire holds a few hundred thousand distinct CDR3 sequences, roughly a fifth seen once, with 10% to 13% in the top ten. The input for sequencing was PBMCs from blood, taken less than 22 months after vaccination. The V call is TRBV19, the J call TRBJ1-2; D call uncertain. The TCR comes from a man aged 50 to 75 who received an inactivated influenza vaccine. In DNA, the CDR3 is TGTGCCAGTAGTACGAACTATGGCTACACCTTC. The encoded protein is CASSTNYGYTF. The whole variable domain, filled in from reference TRBV19 and TRBJ1-2, reads DGGITQSPKYLFRKEGQNVTLSCEQNLNHDAMYWYRQDPGQGLRLIYYSQIVNDFQKGDIAEGYSVSREKKESFPLTVTSAQKNPTAFYLCASSTNYGYTFGSGTRLTVV.